This T cell receptor (beta chain) is from a study of T-cell reconstitution after alpha-beta-depleted transplantation in children (TCRdb year 2016). Turning to the overall study: Using TCR repertoire profiling, the study followed T-cell immune reconstitution in a quantitative way in children after TCRalphabeta/CD19-depleted allogeneic hematopoietic cell transplantation.

The table lists this clonotype with a count of one. Its antigen remains undetermined. There are no base qualities to consult, and no much larger clone falls within one base. One read alone lends weak support. To prepare the library, PCR was applied. For sequencing, an Illumina HiSeq 2500 was employed. TCR libraries were prepared with molecular barcoding, using unique molecular identifiers to normalize TCRbeta repertoire quantification. TCRdb handled the public reads itself, with Q25 trimming in fastp and clone calling in MiXCR, and kept productive beta chains. Entries are consolidated by CDR3 protein sequence, retaining the most common genes and DNA. This sample is represented by a few hundred thousand distinct CDR3 sequences; roughly 20% of them were singletons. The ten largest make up about 3.8% of the sample. This TCR was sampled from a human donor who donated a stem cell graft to a child with acute myeloid leukemia. This specimen was PBMCs from the stem cell graft donor, taken from the stem cell graft.

The nucleotide sequence is given as TGTGCCAGCAGTTATAGCCACAGGGATACCGGGGAGCTGTTTTTT. This encodes CASSYSHRDTGELFF. The V gene is TRBV6-5 and the J gene is TRBJ2-2; possibly the D gene is TRBD1, per 6 matching bases. V is shortened by 3 bases, J by 5 bases, and the region joining them spans 13 bases. In the germline V gene, CDR1 corresponds to MNHEY and CDR2 to SVGAGI. Measured from the cysteine to the phenylalanine, the CDR3 is 15 residues long. Here the CDR3 DNA is all that survives: 45 bases in frame from base 1.